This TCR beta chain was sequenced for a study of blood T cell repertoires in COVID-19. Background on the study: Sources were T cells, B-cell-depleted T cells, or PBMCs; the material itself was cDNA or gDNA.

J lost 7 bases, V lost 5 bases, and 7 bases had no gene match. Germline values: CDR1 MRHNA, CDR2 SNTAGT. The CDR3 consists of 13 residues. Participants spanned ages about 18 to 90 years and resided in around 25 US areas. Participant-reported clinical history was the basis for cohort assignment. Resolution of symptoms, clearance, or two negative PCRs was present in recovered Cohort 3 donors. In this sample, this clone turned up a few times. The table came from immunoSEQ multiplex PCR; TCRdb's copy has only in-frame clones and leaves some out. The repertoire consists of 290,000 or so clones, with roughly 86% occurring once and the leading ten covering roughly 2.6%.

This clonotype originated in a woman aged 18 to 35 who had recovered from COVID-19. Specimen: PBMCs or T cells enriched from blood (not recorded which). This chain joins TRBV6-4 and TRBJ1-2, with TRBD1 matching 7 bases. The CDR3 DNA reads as TGTGCCAGCAGTCCCTCGACAGGGTTTGGCTACACCTTC. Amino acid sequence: CASSPSTGFGYTF.